This is a list of T cell receptor beta chains from one sample in a study of beta chain features in type 1 diabetes. TCRdb keeps only in-frame clones here, not all; method: immunoSEQ multiplex PCR. Counted here are 250,000 to 300,000 clones, roughly 24% occurring once; the ten biggest clones make up around 0.013%. The sequencing input was naive CD4+ T cells from blood. These receptors were taken from a woman in her twenties or thirties with type 1 diabetes. CDR3s include the opening cysteine and the closing phenylalanine or tryptophan. The D gene is left open where the match is weak. Only some rows state a clone size, as once, few, many or a class for expanded clones.

d_call j_call clone_size v_call cdr3_aa cdr3_nt
- TRBJ1-2 - TRBV5-1 CASSLAGGEKDKPGYTF TGCGCCAGCAGCTTGGCCGGAGGGGAAAAGGACAAGCCCGGCTACACCTTC
- TRBJ1-2 few TRBV5-6 CASSLRRTYGYTF TGTGCCAGCAGCTTGCGAAGGACTTATGGCTACACCTTC
- TRBJ1-2 - TRBV30 CAWSREANYGYTF TGTGCCTGGAGCCGGGAGGCTAACTATGGCTACACCTTC
- TRBJ2-4 few TRBV7-7 CASSLGEGDIQYF TGTGCTAGCAGCTTAGGCGAGGGGGACATTCAGTACTTC
- TRBJ2-5 - TRBV11-2 CASSLRGGGQETQYF TGTGCCAGCAGCTTAAGGGGGGGAGGACAAGAGACCCAGTACTTC
TRBD2 TRBJ2-3 few TRBV29-1 CSVSLAGEGPDTQYF TGCAGCGTTAGCTTAGCGGGAGAGGGCCCAGATACGCAGTATTTT
TRBD1 TRBJ1-3 - TRBV10-3 CAITETGGIGNTIYF TGTGCCATCACCGAGACAGGGGGCATTGGAAACACCATATATTTT
TRBD1 TRBJ2-2 - TRBV5-1 CASSSGTGGPGELFF TGCGCCAGCAGCTCCGGGACAGGGGGTCCCGGGGAGCTGTTTTTT
TRBD2 TRBJ2-3 - TRBV5-4 CASSFSGSGDTQYF TGTGCCAGCAGCTTCAGCGGGAGTGGAGATACGCAGTATTTT
- TRBJ2-7 - TRBV21-1 CASSPSRETYEQYF TGTGCCAGCAGCCCGTCCCGGGAAACCTACGAGCAGTACTTC
TRBD1 TRBJ1-1 few TRBV18 CASSRQGAWTEAFF TGTGCCAGCTCACGACAGGGGGCATGGACTGAAGCTTTCTTT
- TRBJ2-1 few TRBV28 CASNLALNEQFF TGTGCCAGCAATCTAGCCTTGAATGAGCAGTTCTTC
- TRBJ1-1 few TRBV28 CASSFYRDIAEAFF TGTGCCAGCAGTTTCTACAGGGATATCGCTGAAGCTTTCTTT
- TRBJ2-1 few TRBV7-3 CASSSRVSPIPHNEQFF TGTGCCAGCAGCTCCCGAGTTTCGCCTATACCCCACAATGAGCAGTTCTTC
- TRBJ2-7 - TRBV5-1 CASSFDSRAYEQYF TGCGCCAGCAGCTTTGATAGCCGGGCCTACGAGCAGTACTTC
- TRBJ1-2 - TRBV7-8 CASSQTRDSPLGGGYTF TGTGCCAGCAGCCAAACACGAGACAGCCCGTTGGGCGGTGGCTACACCTTC
- TRBJ1-1 few TRBV7-9 CASSLGFRDEAFF TGTGCCAGCAGCTTAGGATTTCGGGATGAAGCTTTCTTT
TRBD2 TRBJ2-7 few TRBV9 CASSVDSGSIYEQYF TGTGCCAGCAGCGTAGATAGCGGGAGCATCTACGAGCAGTACTTC
TRBD2 TRBJ2-1 few TRBV11-2 CASSPQTSGGEQFF TGTGCCAGCAGCCCCCAAACTAGCGGGGGTGAGCAGTTCTTC
- TRBJ2-5 - TRBV28 CASRGAPRETQYF TGTGCCAGCAGAGGGGCTCCGCGGGAGACCCAGTACTTC
- TRBJ2-7 - TRBV29-1 CSATGTPIHYEQYF TGCAGCGCCACCGGGACACCAATCCACTACGAGCAGTACTTC
- TRBJ2-7 - TRBV15 CATSRARMLAEQYF TGTGCCACCAGCAGGGCACGTATGTTGGCCGAGCAGTACTTC
TRBD2 TRBJ2-5 - TRBV27 CASSLGLAGQETQYF TGTGCCAGCAGTTTAGGGCTAGCGGGGCAAGAGACCCAGTACTTC
TRBD2 TRBJ2-1 - TRBV29-1 CSVVASGRAIWGSSYNEQFF TGCAGCGTTGTGGCTAGCGGGAGGGCCATTTGGGGGAGCTCCTACAATGAGCAGTTCTTC
TRBD2 TRBJ2-3 few TRBV7-9 CASSSRLANTQYF TGTGCCAGCAGCTCCAGACTAGCAAATACGCAGTATTTT
TRBD2 TRBJ2-1 few TRBV18 CASSPNLAGGRDEQFF TGTGCCAGCTCACCGAACCTAGCGGGAGGTAGAGATGAGCAGTTCTTC
TRBD2 TRBJ2-1 few TRBV18 CASSSRLAGEYNEQFF TGTGCCAGCTCATCAAGACTAGCGGGGGAATACAATGAGCAGTTCTTC
- TRBJ2-1 - TRBV5-6 CASSLGTNEQFF TGTGCCAGCAGCCTCGGGACAAATGAGCAGTTCTTC
- TRBJ2-5 - TRBV5-1 CASSMTLDNQETQYF TGCGCCAGCAGCATGACACTGGACAACCAAGAGACCCAGTACTTC
TRBD1 TRBJ2-1 - TRBV7-9 CASSLTGGRYNEQFF TGTGCCAGCAGCTTGACAGGGGGCCGCTACAATGAGCAGTTCTTC
- TRBJ1-2 few TRBV5-1 CASSREPDSGHGYTF TGCGCCAGCAGCAGGGAACCGGACAGTGGTCATGGCTACACCTTC
- TRBJ2-5 - TRBV29-1 CSAQISGEGDQYF TGCAGCGCTCAGATCAGCGGGGAGGGGGACCAGTACTTC